Below are 16 T cell receptor beta chains sequenced from a single sample in a study of blood T cell repertoires in COVID-19. TCRdb's table, derived via immunoSEQ multiplex PCR, lists solely in-frame clones and lacks some. The sample includes roughly 110,000 clones, approximately 88% of them seen just once. Sequenced: peripheral blood. The receptor set was obtained from a man between 45 and 60 years old with active or convalescent COVID-19.

This rearrangement joins TRBV29-1 to TRBJ1-1; 7 bases fit TRBD1. The CDR3 is made up of 16 amino acids. V shed 0 bases and J 9 bases; nucleotides not matched to a gene: 16. Germline CDR1 reads SQVTM; CDR2 reads ANQGSEA. Here the CDR3 reads CSVEDRITGAPEKAFF. The CDR3 coding sequence is TGCAGCGTTGAAGACCGAATAACAGGGGCCCCGGAAAAAGCTTTCTTT.

V is TRBV28 and J is TRBJ2-7; TRBD1 agrees at 7 bases. This CDR3 is 13 amino acids long. Germline loops: CDR1 MDHEN, CDR2 SYDVKM. Trimming cost V 3 bases and J 2 bases; bases outside gene matches: 1. The CDR3 sequence: CASSFGQAYEQYF. DNA for the CDR3: TGTGCCAGCAGTTTCGGACAGGCCTACGAGCAGTACTTC.

This chain joins TRBV19 and TRBJ2-7, with D maybe TRBD1 (6 bases). V lost 2 bases and J 2 bases, leaving 13 bases between the germline ends. Germline assignment: CDR1 LNHDA and CDR2 SQIVND (reference sequence). The CDR3 has 15 amino acids. In DNA form, the CDR3 reads TGTGCCAGTAGTATACTGGCAGGGGCGCCCTACGAGCAGTACTTC. It is translated as CASSILAGAPYEQYF.

This clone has only a few counts. The genes are TRBV20-1 and TRBJ2-7; D call uncertain. In germline, CDR1 is DFQATT, CDR2 SNEGSKA (reference sequence). The CDR3 has 15 amino acids. The ends were cut back, 3 bases at V and 2 bases at J, with 17 bases in the middle. The CDR3 spells CSASAPHSRTYEQYF. For the CDR3, the DNA is TGCAGTGCTAGTGCCCCCCACAGCCGAACCTACGAGCAGTACTTC.

The chain employs TRBV2 and TRBJ2-1, with TRBD2 identical over 7 bases. CDR1 is SNHLY and CDR2 is FYNNEI in the germline V gene. This CDR3 has 15 amino acids. V trimming: 6 bases; J trimming: 5 bases; junction bases outside the gene matches: 10. CDR3 region: CASRVLSGNHNEQFF. Here the CDR3 DNA reads TGTGCCAGCAGAGTCTTAAGCGGGAACCACAATGAGCAGTTCTTC.

The genes are TRBV21-1 and TRBJ2-7; the DNA was not used to check the table's D call, TRBD2. TRBV21-1 is a pseudogene. The CDR3 consists of 13 residues. CDR3 in amino acids: CASSPGRAGVRYF. Here the CDR3 DNA reads TGTGCCAGCAGCCCCGGGAGGGCGGGAGTGCGGTACTTC.

The V call is TRBV3-1 (or the pseudogene TRBV3-2), the J call TRBJ1-4, with 7 nucleotides matching TRBD1. Germline V gene sequence: CDR1 LGHDT, CDR2 YNNKEL (reference sequence). This CDR3 has 13 amino acids. Trimming cost V 1 base and J 11 bases; bases outside gene matches: 4. The CDR3: CASSQAGTEKLFF. In DNA, the CDR3 is TGTGCCAGCAGCCAAGCCGGGACAGAGAAACTGTTTTTT.

The gene calls are TRBV6-5 and TRBJ2-7; D gene ambiguous. This CDR3 spans 11 amino acids. V gave up 5 bases and J gave up 9 bases, with 11 bases separating them. Germline CDR1 reads MNHEY; CDR2 reads SVGAGI. The CDR3 region is CASSPPPVQYF. The CDR3 DNA is TGTGCCAGCAGTCCGCCGCCGGTGCAGTACTTC.

In its sample, this clone was seen a few times. CDR3 sequence (DNA): TGCGCCAGCAGCTTGGGACAGTTACAATACAATGAGCAGTTCTTC. It yields the protein CASSLGQLQYNEQFF. The chain joins TRBV5-1 to TRBJ2-1; tentatively, D is TRBD1 (5 bases). The length of the CDR3 is 15 residues. Germline assignment: CDR1 SGHRS and CDR2 YFSETQ. Deletions cut 0 bases from V and 4 bases from J, with 11 bases between. The full variable domain, in which reference TRBV5-1 and TRBJ2-1 provide the parts outside the CDR3, is KAGVTQTPRYLIKTRGQQVTLSCSPISGHRSVSWYQQTPGQGLQFLFEYFSETQRNKGNFPGRFSGRQFSNSRSEMNVSTLELGDSALYLCASSLGQLQYNEQFFGPGTRLTVL.

The chain combines TRBV18 with TRBJ1-5, with 7 nucleotides matching TRBD1. The trim removed 3 bases at V and 3 bases at J, leaving 17 bases unmatched. Germline CDR1 and CDR2: KGHSH and LQKENI. The CDR3 consists of 19 residues. CDR3 loop: CASSPANPNRGPNNQPQHF. The CDR3, as DNA: TGTGCCAGCTCACCGGCTAACCCGAACAGGGGCCCGAACAATCAGCCCCAGCATTTT.

The J gene is TRBJ1-1, the V gene TRBV5-1; D possibly corresponds to TRBD1 (5 bases). Trimming took 0 bases from V and 4 from J, leaving 13 bases between them. The CDR3 totals 15 residues. Germline V gene sequence: CDR1 SGHRS, CDR2 YFSETQ. The CDR3 DNA sequence: TGCGCCAGCAGCTTGGCGGAGGGGCGAGGCACTGAAGCTTTCTTT. Protein product: CASSLAEGRGTEAFF.

This rearrangement joins TRBV3-1 (or the pseudogene TRBV3-2) to TRBJ2-1; 8 nucleotides match TRBD1. The CDR3 extends over 13 amino acids. Germline V lookup: CDR1 LGHDT, CDR2 YNNKEL (reference sequence). V shed 10 bases and J 0 bases; nucleotides not matched to a gene: 2. The CDR3, as DNA: TGTGCCACAGGACAGGGCTCCTACAATGAGCAGTTCTTC. Protein product: CATGQGSYNEQFF.

The rearrangement joins TRBV27 to TRBJ1-1; D gene uncertain. V lost 5 bases to trimming and J lost 0 bases, with 10 bases between them. This CDR3 is 14 amino acids long. Germline assignment: CDR1 MNHEY and CDR2 SMNVEV (reference sequence). The DNA for the CDR3 is TGTGCCAGCAGTCCTCAGAATATGAACACTGAAGCTTTCTTT. Its translation: CASSPQNMNTEAFF.

The chain employs TRBV27 and TRBJ2-7; TRBD1 aligns across 9 bases. This CDR3 spans 14 amino acids. V lost 2 bases, J lost 2 bases, and 1 base stayed unmatched. CDR1 is MNHEY and CDR2 is SMNVEV in the germline V gene (reference sequence). The CDR3 DNA is TGTGCCAGCAGTTTAGGGACAGGGCCCTACGAGCAGTACTTC. This translates into CASSLGTGPYEQYF.

The chain employs TRBV7-6 and TRBJ1-1; no clear D. Germline V gene sequence: CDR1 SGHVS, CDR2 FNYEAQ. Between the trimmed V and J ends, which lost 4 bases and 0 bases, there was a span of 15 bases. The CDR3 spans 16 residues. The CDR3 DNA follows: TGTGCCAGCAGCTCCTGGGAGGGAGGATTGAACACTGAAGCTTTCTTT. Its translation is CASSSWEGGLNTEAFF.

V and J are TRBV30 and TRBJ2-6; 9 nucleotides match TRBD1. The CDR3 extends over 15 amino acids. Trimming removed 3 bases from V and 0 bases from J; junction bases left unmatched: 0. Germline V gene sequence: CDR1 GTSNPN, CDR2 SVGIG (reference sequence). The CDR3 bases are TGTGCCTGGAGGGGACAGGGCTCTGGGGCCAACGTCCTGACTTTC. It encodes CAWRGQGSGANVLTF.